A single sample is the source of the 24 T cell receptor beta chains below, sequenced in a study of blood T cell repertoires in COVID-19. TCRdb's table, derived via immunoSEQ multiplex PCR, lists solely in-frame clones and lacks some. The sample consists of 200,000 to 250,000 clones, around 90% of them appearing once. The sequencing input was PBMCs or T cells enriched from blood (not recorded which). These receptor sequences come from a man aged 25-45 years who had been exposed to COVID-19.

The CDR3 DNA follows: TGTGCCAGCTCACCTCCAGTCACAGATACGCAGTATTTT. Its protein product is CASSPPVTDTQYF. V usage is TRBV18 and J usage is TRBJ2-3; no clear D. V lost 3 bases, J lost 2 bases, and 6 bases lay in between. CDR1 KGHSH and CDR2 LQKENI come from the germline V gene. The CDR3 totals 13 residues.

The V gene is TRBV7-2, the J gene TRBJ2-2, with a tentative D call TRBD2 (6 bases). The CDR3 sequence is 15 residues long. Trimming left V 2 bases short and J 3 bases short, with 10 bases between. Germline V gene data show CDR1 as SGHTA and CDR2 as FQGNSA. The CDR3 reads CASSLWRGHTGELFF. In DNA, the CDR3 is TGTGCCAGCAGCTTATGGCGGGGCCACACCGGGGAGCTGTTTTTT. The complete variable domain, with remaining parts taken from reference TRBV7-2 and TRBJ2-2, reads GAGVSQSPSNKVTEKGKDVELRCDPISGHTALYWYRQSLGQGLEFLIYFQGNSAPDKSGLPSDRFSAERTGGSVSTLTIQRTQQEDSAVYLCASSLWRGHTGELFFGEGSRLTVL.

This sequence joins TRBV27 and TRBJ2-7; D perhaps matches TRBD1 (6 bases). CDR1 and CDR2 from the germline V gene are MNHEY and SMNVEV (reference sequence). The CDR3 spans 15 residues. Trimming removed 0 bases at V and 4 bases at J, with 13 bases between. The CDR3 loop is CASSLSPGAGYEQYF. The CDR3 DNA reads as TGTGCCAGCAGTTTATCCCCAGGGGCAGGGTACGAGCAGTACTTC.

The chain employs TRBV14 and TRBJ2-3; D might be TRBD2 (5 bases). V was trimmed by 2 bases and J by 2 bases, leaving 11 bases between them. The CDR3 has 15 amino acids. Germline CDR1 reads SGHDN; CDR2 reads FVKESK. The CDR3 DNA is TGTGCCAGCAGCCAAACAATCGGGGACACAGATACGCAGTATTTT. Translated, it gives CASSQTIGDTDTQYF.

The chain joins TRBV2 to TRBJ1-2, with D unclear. The CDR3 has 13 amino acids. V was shortened by 3 bases and J by 8 bases, with 13 bases between the two germline ends. CDR1 is SNHLY, CDR2 FYNNEI, per germline. CDR3 loop: CASSEGGIVGYTF. The CDR3 region has the DNA TGTGCCAGCAGTGAGGGCGGGATTGTGGGCTACACCTTC.

This clone was observed a few times. This chain connects TRBV6-2 or TRBV6-3 to TRBJ2-7, with D perhaps matching TRBD1 (6 bases). This CDR3 has 15 residues. Trimming pared 1 base from V and 3 bases from J, leaving 13 bases between. Germline CDR1 MNHEY, CDR2 SVGEGT. CDR3 DNA: TGTGCCAGCAGTTACTACCGGGACACCGACTACGAGCAGTACTTC. Its protein is CASSYYRDTDYEQYF.

This chain uses TRBV5-4 with TRBJ1-2, with 10 bases lining up with TRBD1. This CDR3 is built from 13 residues. The trim removed 4 bases at V and 6 bases at J, leaving 3 bases unmatched. Germline-derived CDR1 and CDR2 are SGHNT and YYREEE (reference sequence). Written as DNA, the CDR3 is TGTGCCAGCAGCCGCGGGACAGGGGATGGCTACACCTTC. This translates into CASSRGTGDGYTF.

V is TRBV20-1 and J is TRBJ2-1, with 9 bases that match TRBD1. The CDR3 covers 12 residues. V lost 3 bases, J lost 8 bases, and 2 bases stayed unmatched. Germline values: CDR1 DFQATT, CDR2 SNEGSKA (reference sequence). Here the CDR3 DNA reads TGCAGTGCTAGTGGGACAGGGTATGAGCAGTTCTTC. Translating it yields CSASGTGYEQFF.

The chain employs TRBV7-2 and TRBJ2-7; D is perhaps TRBD2 (5 bases). The CDR3 runs 15 residues. Germline V gene sequence: CDR1 SGHTA, CDR2 FQGNSA. The germline V and J ends were trimmed by 5 bases and 2 bases, with 16 bases remaining between them. CDR3 region: CASSIDYSGTYEQYF. CDR3 coding DNA: TGTGCCAGCAGCATCGATTACTCGGGGACCTACGAGCAGTACTTC.

This rearrangement joins TRBV24-1 to TRBJ2-5, with a possible D match to TRBD1 (6 bases). Germline loops: CDR1 KGHDR, CDR2 SFDVKD. This CDR3 contains 13 residues. V was trimmed by 3 bases and J by 5 bases, leaving 9 bases between them. The CDR3 DNA is TGTGCCACCAGTGATCCAGGGGTTGAGACCCAGTACTTC. Protein: CATSDPGVETQYF.

This clone has a handful of counts. Here the CDR3 DNA reads TGTGCCAGCAGCAGCGGGACAGGGGGGGAGGAGACCCAGTACTTC. Translated: CASSSGTGGEETQYF. The V and J genes are TRBV4-2 and TRBJ2-5; TRBD1 agrees at 11 bases. With V trimmed by 5 bases and J by 5 bases, 7 bases remained unmatched. The CDR3 runs 15 residues. Germline V gives CDR1 LGHNA, CDR2 YNFKEQ.

The V call is TRBV19, the J call TRBJ1-5; D is perhaps TRBD1 (5 bases). V shed 6 bases and J shed 6 bases, with 18 bases lying between them. Looked up from germline, CDR1 is LNHDA and CDR2 is SQIVND (reference sequence). This CDR3 is 15 amino acids long. The CDR3 sequence is CASSQGPRRGQPQHF. The CDR3 DNA reads as TGTGCCAGTAGCCAGGGCCCCCGGAGGGGTCAGCCCCAGCATTTT.

The genes are TRBV5-1 and TRBJ2-3; TRBD2 agrees at 10 bases. V shed 0 bases, J shed 2 bases, and the junction held 6 bases outside the gene matches. Germline-derived CDR1 and CDR2 are SGHRS and YFSETQ. The CDR3 totals 17 residues. The CDR3 is CASSLALAGAHTDTQYF. In DNA, the CDR3 is TGCGCCAGCAGCTTGGCTCTAGCGGGGGCCCACACAGATACGCAGTATTTT.

The V call is TRBV4-2, the J call TRBJ1-1; TRBD1 aligns across 7 bases. This CDR3 has 14 residues. Germline CDR1 LGHNA, CDR2 YNFKEQ. Trimming cost V 5 bases and J 1 base; bases outside gene matches: 4. CDR3 nucleotide sequence: TGTGCCAGCAGCTCCAGGACAGGGAACACTGAAGCTTTCTTT. It specifies CASSSRTGNTEAFF.

This rearrangement joins TRBV7-2 to TRBJ1-2; weak D call: TRBD1 (6 bases). Germline V gene sequence: CDR1 SGHTA, CDR2 FQGNSA. The CDR3 extends over 16 amino acids. V was cut by 4 bases and J by 4 bases, with 19 bases left in between. The CDR3 reads CASSWVQGGRLYGYTF. The CDR3 nucleotides are TGTGCCAGCAGCTGGGTACAGGGAGGGCGACTCTATGGCTACACCTTC.

A word on this clone: The same CDR3 also results from other DNA sequences found in this sample. The gene calls are TRBV7-2 and TRBJ2-3; D may be TRBD2 (5 bases). V lost 5 bases, J lost 2 bases, and 11 bases lay in between. Germline lookup yields CDR1 SGHTA and CDR2 FQGNSA. The length of the CDR3 is 14 residues. CDR3: CASSPGLATDTQYF. CDR3 nucleotide sequence: TGTGCCAGCAGCCCCGGACTGGCCACAGATACGCAGTATTTT.

The chain combines TRBV30 with TRBJ1-2; tentatively, D is TRBD1 (5 bases). In germline, CDR1 is GTSNPN, CDR2 SVGIG (reference sequence). This CDR3 spans 14 amino acids. Trimming pared 4 bases from V and 1 base from J, leaving 13 bases between. This CDR3 reads CAWKLRGLNYGYTF. The CDR3 region has the DNA TGTGCCTGGAAGCTTAGGGGACTTAACTATGGCTACACCTTC.

The rearrangement links TRBV6-1 to TRBJ1-4; 12 bases align to TRBD1. From germline, CDR1 is MNHNS and CDR2 SASEGT. V dropped 3 bases and J dropped 4; count of bases not matched to a gene: 12. The CDR3 loop spans 19 amino acids. The CDR3 nucleotides read TGTGCCAGCAGTGAGGGGGGGACAGGGGGCTTCGTTGGTAATGAAAAACTGTTTTTT. Translation: CASSEGGTGGFVGNEKLFF.

The rearrangement joins TRBV4-1 to TRBJ1-3; the D gene is possibly TRBD1 (5 bases). V lost 5 bases, J lost 3 bases, and 14 bases lay in between. The CDR3 has 15 amino acids. The germline CDR1 and CDR2 sequences are MGHRA and YSYEKL. Here the CDR3 reads CASSVTRGGGNTIYF. The CDR3 nucleotides read TGCGCCAGCAGCGTAACCCGGGGGGGTGGAAACACCATATATTTT.

The rearrangement uses TRBV6-6 and TRBJ1-1; D uncertain. CDR1 and CDR2 from the germline V gene are MNHNY and SVGAGI (reference sequence). The CDR3 contains 11 residues. V lost 7 bases and J 2 bases, leaving 5 bases between the germline ends. CDR3: CASNQNTEAFF. As DNA, the CDR3 is TGTGCCAGCAATCAAAACACTGAAGCTTTCTTT.

J is TRBJ1-2 and V is TRBV7-2; D is possibly TRBD1 (5 bases). Germline V CDR1 and CDR2: SGHTA, FQGNSA. This CDR3 has 13 residues. V was cut by 4 bases and J by 4 bases, with 10 bases left in between. CDR3 nucleotide sequence: TGTGCCAGCAGCTCGGAGGGACTCTATGGCTACACCTTC. Translation gives CASSSEGLYGYTF.

V gene TRBV4-3 combines with J gene TRBJ1-3, with D maybe TRBD1 (6 bases). The V end lost 0 bases, the J end lost 2 bases, and 11 bases lay between the germline ends. Per germline, CDR1 LGHNA and CDR2 YSLEER. This CDR3 has 16 residues. Here the CDR3 DNA reads TGCGCCAGCAGCCAAGATTTACAGGGAGCTGGAAACACCATATATTTT. Amino acid sequence: CASSQDLQGAGNTIYF.

The V gene is TRBV6-5, the J gene TRBJ1-1; TRBD1 agrees at 9 bases. Per germline, CDR1 MNHEY and CDR2 SVGAGI. The V and J ends lost 0 bases and 10 bases, in that order; junction bases with no gene match: 6. The CDR3 is 14 residues long. Here the CDR3 DNA reads TGTGCCAGCAGTTACTCTGGACAGGGGAGGACAGCTTTCTTT. Residues: CASSYSGQGRTAFF.

CDR3 DNA sequence: TGTGCCAGCAGCCTCTGGACTACCCCTTACGGGGAGCTGTTTTTT. This sequence encodes CASSLWTTPYGELFF. The rearrangement joins TRBV7-8 to TRBJ2-2; D might be TRBD2 (6 bases). The V and J ends lost 5 bases and 7 bases respectively, with 17 bases between them. The CDR3 runs to 15 residues. The germline V gene encodes CDR1 SGHVS and CDR2 FQNEAQ. The full variable domain, completed using reference TRBV7-8 and TRBJ2-2, is GAGVSQSPRYKVAKRGQDVALRCDPISGHVSLFWYQQALGQGPEFLTYFQNEAQLDKSGLPSDRFFAERPEGSVSTLKIQRTQQEDSAVYLCASSLWTTPYGELFFGEGSRLTVL.